This T cell receptor beta chain appears in the sequencing data of a study of blood T cell repertoires in COVID-19. The assay was immunoSEQ multiplex PCR, and TCRdb's table has in-frame clones only and misses some. The sample lists approximately 300,000 clones; roughly 90% were seen once. With 0 bases removed from V and 6 bases from J, the gap between germline ends came to 10 bases. The CDR3 totals 14 residues. The germline CDR1 and CDR2 sequences are SGHRS and YFSETQ. The receptor comes from a man aged 55 to 70 who had recovered from COVID-19. The V gene is TRBV5-1, the J gene TRBJ1-5; D gene uncertain. Material: PBMCs or T cells enriched from blood (not recorded which). The CDR3 loop reads CASSLGGWGQPQHF. CDR3 in DNA: TGCGCCAGCAGCTTGGGCGGGTGGGGTCAGCCCCAGCATTTT.